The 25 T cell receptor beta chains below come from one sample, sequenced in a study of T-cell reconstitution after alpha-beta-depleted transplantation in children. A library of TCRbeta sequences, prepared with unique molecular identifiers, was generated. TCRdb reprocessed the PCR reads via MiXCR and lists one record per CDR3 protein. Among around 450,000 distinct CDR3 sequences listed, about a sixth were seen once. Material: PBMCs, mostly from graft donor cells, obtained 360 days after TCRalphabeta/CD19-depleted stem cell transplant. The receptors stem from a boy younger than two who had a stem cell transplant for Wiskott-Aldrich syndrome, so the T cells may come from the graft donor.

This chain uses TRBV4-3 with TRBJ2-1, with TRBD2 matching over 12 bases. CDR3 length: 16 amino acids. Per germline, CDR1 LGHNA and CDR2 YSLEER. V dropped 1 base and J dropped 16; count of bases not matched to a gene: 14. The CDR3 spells CASSQAPLAGGGPKFF. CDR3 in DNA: TGCGCCAGCAGCCAAGCCCCACTAGCGGGAGGTGGGCCGAAATTCTTC.

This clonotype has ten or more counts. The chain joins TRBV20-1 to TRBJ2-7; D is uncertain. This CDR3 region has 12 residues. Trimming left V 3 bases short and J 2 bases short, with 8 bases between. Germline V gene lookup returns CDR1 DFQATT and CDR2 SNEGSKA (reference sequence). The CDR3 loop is CSASPVTYEQYF. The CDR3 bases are TGCAGTGCTAGCCCAGTGACCTACGAGCAGTACTTC.

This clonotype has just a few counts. The CDR3 region is CASSVIGQLIPYGYTF. The CDR3 DNA sequence: TGTGCCAGCAGTGTGATTGGACAGCTGATACCCTATGGCTACACCTTC. The gene calls are TRBV6-2 or TRBV6-3 and TRBJ1-2, with D possibly matching TRBD1 (6 bases). This CDR3 is built from 16 residues. CDR1 is MNHEY and CDR2 is SVGEGT in the germline V gene. Trimming cost V 5 bases and J 4 bases, with 20 bases left between them.

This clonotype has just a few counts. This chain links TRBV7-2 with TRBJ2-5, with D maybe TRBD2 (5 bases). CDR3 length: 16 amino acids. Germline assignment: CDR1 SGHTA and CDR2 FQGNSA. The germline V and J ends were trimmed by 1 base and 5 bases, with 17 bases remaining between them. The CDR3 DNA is TGTGCCAGCAGCTTAGGGTCTAGCCCCGTAGCGGAGACCCAGTACTTC. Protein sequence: CASSLGSSPVAETQYF.

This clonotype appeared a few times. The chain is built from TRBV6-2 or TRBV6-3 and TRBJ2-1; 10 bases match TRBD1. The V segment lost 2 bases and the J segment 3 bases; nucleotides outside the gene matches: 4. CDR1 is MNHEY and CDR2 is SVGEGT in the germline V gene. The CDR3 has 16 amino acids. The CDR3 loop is CASSYTRDRGYNEQFF. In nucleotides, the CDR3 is TGTGCCAGCAGTTACACAAGGGACAGGGGCTACAATGAGCAGTTCTTC.

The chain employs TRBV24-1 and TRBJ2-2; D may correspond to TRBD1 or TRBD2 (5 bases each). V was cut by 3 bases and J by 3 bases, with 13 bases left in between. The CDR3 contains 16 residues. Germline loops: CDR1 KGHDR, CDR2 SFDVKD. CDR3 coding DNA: TGTGCCACCAGTGATCCTCTGGGGACCCACACCGGGGAGCTGTTTTTT. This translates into CATSDPLGTHTGELFF.

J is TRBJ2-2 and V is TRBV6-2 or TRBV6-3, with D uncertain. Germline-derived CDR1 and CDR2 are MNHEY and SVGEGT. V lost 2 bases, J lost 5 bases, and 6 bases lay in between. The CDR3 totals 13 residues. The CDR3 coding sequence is TGTGCCAGCAGTTACGAGCTTACCGGGGAGCTGTTTTTT. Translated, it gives CASSYELTGELFF.

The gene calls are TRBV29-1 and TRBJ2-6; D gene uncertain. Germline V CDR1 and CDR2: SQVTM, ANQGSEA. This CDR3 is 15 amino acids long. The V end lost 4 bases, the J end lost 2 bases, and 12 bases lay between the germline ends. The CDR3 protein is CSVASEYPGANVLTF. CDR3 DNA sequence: TGCAGCGTTGCGTCCGAGTACCCTGGGGCCAACGTCCTGACTTTC.

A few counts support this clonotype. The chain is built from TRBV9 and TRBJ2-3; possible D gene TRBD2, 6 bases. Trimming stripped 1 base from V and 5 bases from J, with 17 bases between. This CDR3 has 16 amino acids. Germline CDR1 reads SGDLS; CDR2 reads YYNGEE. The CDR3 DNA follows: TGTGCCAGCAGCGTAAATCGACTAGGAGGCTTAGATACGCAGTATTTT. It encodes CASSVNRLGGLDTQYF.

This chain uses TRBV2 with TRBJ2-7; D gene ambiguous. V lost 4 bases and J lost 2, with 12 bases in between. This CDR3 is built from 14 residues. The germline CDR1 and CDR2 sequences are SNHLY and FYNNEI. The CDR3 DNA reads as TGTGCCAGCAGTGCAACAGCCGTAACCTACGAGCAGTACTTC. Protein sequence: CASSATAVTYEQYF. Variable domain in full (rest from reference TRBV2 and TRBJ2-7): EPEVTQTPSHQVTQMGQEVILRCVPISNHLYFYWYRQILGQKVEFLVSFYNNEISEKSEIFDDQFSVERPDGSNFTLKIRSTKLEDSAMYFCASSATAVTYEQYFGPGTRLTVT.

The CDR3 DNA reads as TGCAGTGCTAGAGACTCCTTCCGGTACATCACAGATACGCAGTATTTT. Residues: CSARDSFRYITDTQYF. This chain uses TRBV20-1 with TRBJ2-3; D uncertain. Germline V gives CDR1 DFQATT, CDR2 SNEGSKA (reference sequence). The V and J ends lost 0 bases and 2 bases respectively, with 15 bases between them. The CDR3 totals 16 residues.

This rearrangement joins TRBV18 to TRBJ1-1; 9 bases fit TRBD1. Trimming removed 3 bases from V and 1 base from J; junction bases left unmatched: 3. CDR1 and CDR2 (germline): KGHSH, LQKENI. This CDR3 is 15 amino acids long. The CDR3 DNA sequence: TGTGCCAGCTCACCCTACAGGGGGCAGAACACTGAAGCTTTCTTT. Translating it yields CASSPYRGQNTEAFF.

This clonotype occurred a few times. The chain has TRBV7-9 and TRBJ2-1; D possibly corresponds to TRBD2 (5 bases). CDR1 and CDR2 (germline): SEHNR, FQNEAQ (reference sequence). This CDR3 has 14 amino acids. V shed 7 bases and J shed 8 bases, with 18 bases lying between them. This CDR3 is CASKETSRFHEQFF. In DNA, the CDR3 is TGTGCCAGCAAGGAAACTAGTAGGTTCCATGAGCAGTTCTTC.

This CDR3 reads CSARDASGYQETQYF. The CDR3 region has the DNA TGCAGTGCTAGAGATGCTAGCGGATACCAAGAGACCCAGTACTTC. The rearrangement links TRBV20-1 to TRBJ2-5; 7 bases are shared with TRBD2. This CDR3 contains 15 residues. The germline gives CDR1 DFQATT, CDR2 SNEGSKA (reference sequence). Trimming cost V 0 bases and J 0 bases; bases outside gene matches: 4.

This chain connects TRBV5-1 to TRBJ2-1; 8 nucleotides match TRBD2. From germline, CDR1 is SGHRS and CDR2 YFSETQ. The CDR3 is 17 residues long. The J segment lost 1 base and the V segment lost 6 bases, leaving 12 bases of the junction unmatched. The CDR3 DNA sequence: TGCGCCAGCACCTCTAGGCTAGCGGGCGCTTCCTACAATGAGCAGTTCTTC. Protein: CASTSRLAGASYNEQFF.

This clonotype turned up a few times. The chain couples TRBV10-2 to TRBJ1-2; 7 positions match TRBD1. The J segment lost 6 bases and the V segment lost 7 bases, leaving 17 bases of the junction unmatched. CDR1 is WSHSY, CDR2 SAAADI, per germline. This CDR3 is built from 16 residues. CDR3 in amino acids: CASIARQGVGADGYTF. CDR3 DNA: TGCGCCAGCATAGCACGACAGGGAGTGGGAGCGGATGGCTACACCTTC.

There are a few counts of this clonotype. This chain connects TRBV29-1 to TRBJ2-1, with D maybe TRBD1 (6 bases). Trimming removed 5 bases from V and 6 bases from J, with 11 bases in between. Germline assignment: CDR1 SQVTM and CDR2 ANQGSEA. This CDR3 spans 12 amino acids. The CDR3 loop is CSVCLGGNEQFF. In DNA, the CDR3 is TGCAGCGTTTGTTTAGGGGGCAATGAGCAGTTCTTC.

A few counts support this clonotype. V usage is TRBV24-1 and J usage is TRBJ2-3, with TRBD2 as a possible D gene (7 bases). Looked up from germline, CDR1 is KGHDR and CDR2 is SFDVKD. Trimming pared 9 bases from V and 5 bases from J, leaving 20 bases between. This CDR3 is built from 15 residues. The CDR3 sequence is CATSQAGGPGDTQYF. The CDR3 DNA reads TGTGCCACCTCCCAGGCCGGGGGGCCGGGAGATACGCAGTATTTT.

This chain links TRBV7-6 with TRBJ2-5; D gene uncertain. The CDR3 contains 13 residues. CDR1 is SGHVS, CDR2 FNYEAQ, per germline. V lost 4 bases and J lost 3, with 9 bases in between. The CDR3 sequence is CASSSRIKETQYF. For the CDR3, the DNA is TGTGCCAGCAGCTCGAGGATAAAAGAGACCCAGTACTTC.

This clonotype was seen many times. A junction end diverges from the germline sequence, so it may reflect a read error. The CDR3 bases are TGTGCCAGCAGCTTGGGACTAGCGTTTTACAATGAGCAGTTCTTC. Encoded protein: CASSLGLAFYNEQFF. This sequence joins TRBV5-1 and TRBJ2-1; 10 bases align to TRBD2. The CDR3 spans 15 residues. The germline V gene has CDR1 SGHRS and CDR2 YFSETQ. Full variable domain (missing parts from reference TRBV5-1 and TRBJ2-1): KAGVTQTPRYLIKTRGQQVTLSCSPISGHRSVSWYQQTPGQGLQFLFEYFSETQRNKGNFPGRFSGRQFSNSRSEMNVSTLELGDSALYLCASSLGLAFYNEQFFGPGTRLTVL.

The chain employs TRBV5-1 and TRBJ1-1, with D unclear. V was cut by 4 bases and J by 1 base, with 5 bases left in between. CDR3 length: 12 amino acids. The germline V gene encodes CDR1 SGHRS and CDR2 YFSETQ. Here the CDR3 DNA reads TGCGCCAGCAGCAACGGGAACACTGAAGCTTTCTTT. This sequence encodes CASSNGNTEAFF. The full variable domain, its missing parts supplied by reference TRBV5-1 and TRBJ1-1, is KAGVTQTPRYLIKTRGQQVTLSCSPISGHRSVSWYQQTPGQGLQFLFEYFSETQRNKGNFPGRFSGRQFSNSRSEMNVSTLELGDSALYLCASSNGNTEAFFGQGTRLTVV.

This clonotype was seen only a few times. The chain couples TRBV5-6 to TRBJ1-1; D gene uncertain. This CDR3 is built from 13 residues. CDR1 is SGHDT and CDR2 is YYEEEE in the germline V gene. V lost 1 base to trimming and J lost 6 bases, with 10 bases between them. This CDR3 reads CASSLPTMAEAFF. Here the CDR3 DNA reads TGTGCCAGCAGCTTGCCGACAATGGCTGAAGCTTTCTTT.

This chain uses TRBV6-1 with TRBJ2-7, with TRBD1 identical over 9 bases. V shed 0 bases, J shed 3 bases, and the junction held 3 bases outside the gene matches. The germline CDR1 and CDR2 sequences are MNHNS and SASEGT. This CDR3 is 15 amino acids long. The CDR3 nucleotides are TGTGCCAGCAGTGAAGCGTGGGACAGGGTCTACGAGCAGTACTTC. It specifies CASSEAWDRVYEQYF.

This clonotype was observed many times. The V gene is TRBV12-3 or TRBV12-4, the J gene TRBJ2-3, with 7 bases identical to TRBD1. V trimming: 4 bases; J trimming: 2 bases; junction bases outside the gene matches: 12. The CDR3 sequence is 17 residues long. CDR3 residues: CASSSSTGAAYTDTQYF. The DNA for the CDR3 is TGTGCCAGCAGTTCATCCACAGGGGCAGCTTACACAGATACGCAGTATTTT.

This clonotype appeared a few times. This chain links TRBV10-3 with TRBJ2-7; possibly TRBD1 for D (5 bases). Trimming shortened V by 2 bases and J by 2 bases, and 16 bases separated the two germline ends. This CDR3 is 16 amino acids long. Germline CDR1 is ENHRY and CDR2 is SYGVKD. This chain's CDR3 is CAISEDAGWGTYEQYF. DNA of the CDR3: TGTGCCATCAGTGAGGACGCCGGATGGGGCACCTACGAGCAGTACTTC.